This T cell receptor (beta chain) was found in a study of radiotherapy plus CTLA-4 blockade in lung cancer. Study in general: Disease control was seen in approximately 29% of patients, objective responses in 15% to 20%. Study-wide results and limits: TCR clones from tumors expanded in blood after radiotherapy plus ipilimumab. Interferon-beta, together with early blood T cell clone dynamics, reportedly best predicted response.

Ipilimumab-mediated CTLA-4 blockade plus focal radiation was given to patients having chemo-refractory metastatic non-small-cell lung cancer. In regard to this clone: What it recognizes is unknown.

CDR1 is SGHRS, CDR2 YFSETQ, per germline. The V segment lost 4 bases and the J segment 3 bases; nucleotides outside the gene matches: 4. The CDR3 extends over 15 amino acids. Repertoires were generated with immunoSEQ multiplex PCR, while TCRdb's copy carries only in-frame clones and drops some. The sample holds some 110,000 clones, 85% to 90% seen once. The material sequenced was peripheral blood, taken from a patient treated with radiotherapy plus ipilimumab. The clonotype originates from a human donor with non-small cell lung cancer that progressed on radiotherapy plus ipilimumab. Some clones in this sample may be carry-over from other donors' samples. V gene TRBV5-1 combines with J gene TRBJ2-1, with 10 bases lining up with TRBD2. CDR3 loop: CASSISGGNYNEQFF. CDR3 sequence (DNA): TGCGCCAGCAGCATTAGCGGGGGGAACTACAATGAGCAGTTCTTC.